The rows below give T cell receptor beta chains drawn from one sample of a study of blood T cell repertoires in COVID-19. Sequencing was performed with immunoSEQ multiplex PCR; in TCRdb, only in-frame clones are kept and a portion is missing. This sample has about 81,000 clones; around 89% occur once, and the top ten carry approximately 1%. Sequenced material: PBMCs or T cells enriched from blood (not recorded which). The receptors derive from a woman in her forties or fifties with acute COVID-19. Both conserved end residues are part of each CDR3. Each record gives: clone size, J gene, D gene, V gene, CDR3 DNA, CDR3 protein. The D gene is left open where the match is weak. Some rows have no size entry. The others give once, few or many, or a class for an expanded clone.

clone_size: once; j_call: TRBJ2-1; d_call: TRBD2; v_call: TRBV15; cdr3_nt: TGTGCCACCTCAACCCCACTAGCGGGAGCGCGCGACAATGAGCAGTTCTTC; cdr3_aa: CATSTPLAGARDNEQFF
clone_size: .; j_call: TRBJ2-7; d_call: .; v_call: TRBV3-1/TRBV3-2; cdr3_nt: TGTGCCAGCAGCCGAATACCCCGAAGAGCGGGTAGTCCCTACGAGCAGTACTTC; cdr3_aa: CASSRIPRRAGSPYEQYF
clone_size: .; j_call: TRBJ1-2; d_call: TRBD1; v_call: TRBV6-2/TRBV6-3; cdr3_nt: TGTGCCAGCAGTTACGACGGCAGGGGGTATGGCTACACCTTC; cdr3_aa: CASSYDGRGYGYTF
clone_size: .; j_call: TRBJ2-3; d_call: TRBD1; v_call: TRBV29-1; cdr3_nt: TGCAGCGTTCAACCGGGACAGCCTACTCGTTGGCCTACCACAGATACGCAGTATTTT; cdr3_aa: CSVQPGQPTRWPTTDTQYF
clone_size: .; j_call: TRBJ2-7; d_call: .; v_call: TRBV27; cdr3_nt: TGTGCCAGCAGAACAGGGCCATGGGAGTACTTC; cdr3_aa: CASRTGPWEYF
clone_size: .; j_call: TRBJ1-5; d_call: TRBD1; v_call: TRBV3-1/TRBV3-2; cdr3_nt: TGTGCCAGCAGCCAGACAGGGAGCAATCAGCCCCAGCATTTT; cdr3_aa: CASSQTGSNQPQHF
clone_size: .; j_call: TRBJ1-3; d_call: TRBD1; v_call: TRBV5-1; cdr3_nt: TGCGCCAGCAGCTTCACAGCCGGGACAGGGTACTCTGGAAACACCATATATTTT; cdr3_aa: CASSFTAGTGYSGNTIYF
clone_size: .; j_call: TRBJ1-6; d_call: .; v_call: TRBV5-1; cdr3_nt: TGCGCCAGCAGCTCGGACAGTAATAATTCACCCCTCCACTTT; cdr3_aa: CASSSDSNNSPLHF
clone_size: .; j_call: TRBJ1-5; d_call: .; v_call: TRBV2; cdr3_nt: TGTGCCAGCAGTGAAGCGCAGGTGCCCCAGCATTTT; cdr3_aa: CASSEAQVPQHF
clone_size: .; j_call: TRBJ1-5; d_call: TRBD1; v_call: TRBV7-2; cdr3_nt: TGTGCCAGCAGCTCCACAGGGGGCTTGGGTCAGCCCCAGCATTTT; cdr3_aa: CASSSTGGLGQPQHF
clone_size: .; j_call: TRBJ2-2; d_call: .; v_call: TRBV10-1; cdr3_nt: TGCGCCAGCAGTGACAGTCCCAACACCGGGGAGCTGTTTTTT; cdr3_aa: CASSDSPNTGELFF
clone_size: .; j_call: TRBJ1-2; d_call: .; v_call: TRBV6-1; cdr3_nt: TGTGCCAGCAGTGAAGTGGAGGGGCACTATGGCTACACCTTC; cdr3_aa: CASSEVEGHYGYTF
clone_size: .; j_call: TRBJ1-1; d_call: TRBD1; v_call: TRBV19; cdr3_nt: TGTGCCAGTAGTGTGCAGGGGGCGCGGGGCACTGAAGCTTTCTTT; cdr3_aa: CASSVQGARGTEAFF
clone_size: .; j_call: TRBJ1-4; d_call: .; v_call: TRBV30; cdr3_nt: TGTGCCTGGGCCCCCCAGGGGCGGAGTGAAAAACTGTTTTTT; cdr3_aa: CAWAPQGRSEKLFF
clone_size: .; j_call: TRBJ1-3; d_call: .; v_call: TRBV3-1/TRBV3-2; cdr3_nt: TGTGCCAGCAGCCAAGATTACAGCAGAACTGGAAACACCATATATTTT; cdr3_aa: CASSQDYSRTGNTIYF
clone_size: .; j_call: TRBJ1-1; d_call: TRBD1; v_call: TRBV3-1/TRBV3-2; cdr3_nt: TGTGCCAGCAACACACTGGCGGGACAGGGGACTGAAGCTTTCTTT; cdr3_aa: CASNTLAGQGTEAFF
clone_size: few; j_call: TRBJ2-3; d_call: TRBD2; v_call: TRBV4-2; cdr3_nt: TGTGCCAGCAGCCAAACTGTAGCGGGAGCGGCGGATACGCAGTATTTT; cdr3_aa: CASSQTVAGAADTQYF
clone_size: .; j_call: TRBJ1-6; d_call: .; v_call: TRBV15; cdr3_nt: TGTGCCACCAGCAGAGCGGAGGAAGGGTTACCCCTCCACTTT; cdr3_aa: CATSRAEEGLPLHF
clone_size: many; j_call: TRBJ1-2; d_call: .; v_call: TRBV5-6; cdr3_nt: TGTGCCAGCAGCCCTAGGATGACAGGCTATGGCTACACCTTC; cdr3_aa: CASSPRMTGYGYTF
clone_size: .; j_call: TRBJ1-1; d_call: TRBD1; v_call: TRBV25-1; cdr3_nt: TGTGCCAGCACCCCGGGACAGGGGGCGAACACTGAAGCTTTCTTT; cdr3_aa: CASTPGQGANTEAFF